Below are 12 T cell receptor beta chains sequenced from a single sample in a study of T cell responses to AZD1222 COVID-19 vaccine. Some clones are missing from TCRdb's copy, which holds only in-frame ones; the method was immunoSEQ multiplex PCR. This table holds 130,000 to 150,000 clones, approximately 88% found once. Here the sequenced sample was peripheral blood, taken 28 days after the second dose of the MenACWY control vaccine. Receptors were obtained from an adult who received the MenACWY meningococcal vaccine as a control.

The chain carries TRBV7-6 and TRBJ2-7, with D perhaps matching TRBD1 or TRBD2 (5 bases each). Trimming shortened V by 5 bases and J by 11 bases, and 16 bases separated the two germline ends. Germline CDR1 reads SGHVS; CDR2 reads FNYEAQ. This CDR3 comprises 12 residues. The CDR3 spells CASSAGAVGKYF. The DNA of the CDR3 is TGTGCCAGCAGCGCCGGGGCTGTGGGAAAGTACTTC.

In this sample, this clone turned up once. V and J are TRBV3-1 (or the pseudogene TRBV3-2) and TRBJ2-6, with D uncertain. Between the trimmed V and J ends, which lost 4 bases and 4 bases, there was a span of 11 bases. Germline CDR1 is LGHDT and CDR2 is YNNKEL (reference sequence). This CDR3 is built from 15 residues. The DNA of the CDR3 is TGTGCCAGCAGCCCCTATGGGCCGGGGGCCAACGTCCTGACTTTC. This codes for CASSPYGPGANVLTF.

V and J are TRBV6-2 or TRBV6-3 and TRBJ2-1; no reliable D call. The CDR3 totals 11 residues. Germline V gene lookup returns CDR1 MNHEY and CDR2 SVGEGT. V lost 5 bases, J lost 7 bases, and 6 bases lay in between. The CDR3 loop reads CASSPYNEQFF. The CDR3 coding sequence is TGTGCCAGCAGTCCGTATAATGAGCAGTTCTTC.

The chain carries TRBV19 and TRBJ2-4, with 8 bases fitting TRBD1. This CDR3 contains 13 residues. J was trimmed by 5 bases and V by 7 bases; bases with no gene match: 4. CDR1 and CDR2 from the germline V gene are LNHDA and SQIVND (reference sequence). CDR3 nucleotide sequence: TGTGCCAGTAACGGACAGGGAGAAAACATTCAGTACTTC. As protein: CASNGQGENIQYF. Combining the CDR3 with reference TRBV19 and TRBJ2-4 gives the whole variable domain DGGITQSPKYLFRKEGQNVTLSCEQNLNHDAMYWYRQDPGQGLRLIYYSQIVNDFQKGDIAEGYSVSREKKESFPLTVTSAQKNPTAFYLCASNGQGENIQYFGAGTRLSVL.

The V and J genes are TRBV5-8 and TRBJ2-5; D is unresolved. The V gene's germline CDR1 is SGHTS and CDR2 YDEGEE. Trimming shortened V by 4 bases and J by 1 base, and 2 bases separated the two germline ends. CDR3 length equals 11 residues. CDR3 loop: CASSLQETQYF. The CDR3 DNA reads as TGTGCCAGCAGCCTCCAAGAGACCCAGTACTTC.

The chain joins TRBV18 to TRBJ2-1; tentatively, D is TRBD1 (5 bases). Germline CDR1 and CDR2: KGHSH and LQKENI. There are 14 residues in the CDR3. With 1 base removed from V and 4 bases from J, the gap between germline ends came to 8 bases. The DNA of the CDR3 is TGTGCCAGCTCACCACAGACAGCATACAATGAGCAGTTCTTC. Protein sequence: CASSPQTAYNEQFF.

The chain has TRBV7-9 and TRBJ1-6, with 10 bases matching TRBD1. This CDR3 comprises 17 residues. The J segment lost 0 bases and the V segment lost 5 bases, leaving 4 bases of the junction unmatched. Per germline, CDR1 SEHNR and CDR2 FQNEAQ (reference sequence). CDR3 sequence (DNA): TGTGCCAGCAGCGGCGGGACAGGGGACTCCTATAATTCACCCCTCCACTTT. Its protein is CASSGGTGDSYNSPLHF.

V and J are TRBV19 and TRBJ1-4; 9 nucleotides agree with TRBD1. CDR1 is LNHDA, CDR2 SQIVND, per germline (reference sequence). The CDR3 covers 15 residues. V lost 9 bases and J lost 4; bases outside the gene matches: 9. The CDR3 protein is CASPVAGQGNEKLFF. CDR3 in DNA: TGTGCCAGCCCTGTAGCGGGACAGGGTAATGAAAAACTGTTTTTT.

This CDR3 reads CASSQEFVLRIYEQYF. DNA of the CDR3: TGTGCCAGCAGCCAAGAATTTGTTTTACGGATCTACGAGCAGTACTTC. This chain uses TRBV3-1 (or the pseudogene TRBV3-2) with TRBJ2-7; D is undetermined. Germline V CDR1 and CDR2: LGHDT, YNNKEL (reference sequence). The CDR3 contains 16 residues. V was pared by 0 bases and J by 3 bases, with 15 bases between.

The chain recombines TRBV11-3 with TRBJ2-5; 12 positions match TRBD2. Germline V gene lookup returns CDR1 SGHNT and CDR2 YENEEA. CDR3 length equals 18 residues. V lost 3 bases, J lost 2 bases, and 10 bases stayed unmatched. CDR3 sequence (DNA): TGTGCCAGCAGCTTGACTAGCGGGAGATTGGCCACACAAGAGACCCAGTACTTC. Translation: CASSLTSGRLATQETQYF.

The V gene is TRBV6-1, the J gene TRBJ1-2, with 11 positions matching TRBD1. This CDR3 contains 16 residues. Germline assignment: CDR1 MNHNS and CDR2 SASEGT. V dropped 1 base and J dropped 4; count of bases not matched to a gene: 5. CDR3: CASSEGGTGGFYGYTF. CDR3 bases: TGTGCCAGCAGTGAAGGAGGGACAGGGGGTTTCTATGGCTACACCTTC.

The chain links TRBV11-3 to TRBJ2-1; 7 bases fit TRBD2. This CDR3 is built from 14 residues. Germline V gene data show CDR1 as SGHNT and CDR2 as YENEEA. V lost 5 bases, J lost 9 bases, and 10 bases stayed unmatched. CDR3 sequence reads: CASSLESGNVEQFF. DNA for the CDR3: TGTGCCAGCAGCCTGGAAAGCGGGAATGTTGAGCAGTTCTTC.